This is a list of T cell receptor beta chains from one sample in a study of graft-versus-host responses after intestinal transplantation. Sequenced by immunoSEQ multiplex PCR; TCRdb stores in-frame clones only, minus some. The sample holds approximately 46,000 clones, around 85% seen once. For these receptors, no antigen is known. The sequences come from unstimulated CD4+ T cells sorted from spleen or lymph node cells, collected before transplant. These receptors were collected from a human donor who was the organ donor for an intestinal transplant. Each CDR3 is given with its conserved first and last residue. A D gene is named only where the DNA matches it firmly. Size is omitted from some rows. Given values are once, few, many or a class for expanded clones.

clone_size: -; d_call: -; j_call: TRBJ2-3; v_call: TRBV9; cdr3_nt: TGTGCCAGCAGCGGGGCAAGGGGGGGCACAGATACGCAGTATTTT; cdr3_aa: CASSGARGGTDTQYF
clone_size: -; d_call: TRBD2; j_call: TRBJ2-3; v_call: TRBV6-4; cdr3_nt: TGTGCCAGCAGTCTCGACGGGGGGGCGTCAGATACGCAGTATTTT; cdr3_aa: CASSLDGGASDTQYF
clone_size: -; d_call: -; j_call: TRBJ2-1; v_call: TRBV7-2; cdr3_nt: TGTGCCAGCAGCTTTAGACAGACCCTCGGTGAGCAGTTCTTC; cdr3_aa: CASSFRQTLGEQFF
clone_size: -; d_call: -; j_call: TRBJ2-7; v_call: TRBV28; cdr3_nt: TGTGCCAGCAAGGGGGCGGGGGCGCCCCACGAGCAGTACTTC; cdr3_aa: CASKGAGAPHEQYF
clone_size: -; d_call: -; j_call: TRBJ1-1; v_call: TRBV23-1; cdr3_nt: TGCGCCAGCAGTCAACCGGAACCGTTATTAGTGGGGAACACTGAAGCTTTCTTT; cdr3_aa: CASSQPEPLLVGNTEAFF
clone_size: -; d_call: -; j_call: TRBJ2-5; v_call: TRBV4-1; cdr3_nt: TGCGCCAGCAGCCAATGGGCAGGGCGAGAGACCCAGTACTTC; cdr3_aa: CASSQWAGRETQYF
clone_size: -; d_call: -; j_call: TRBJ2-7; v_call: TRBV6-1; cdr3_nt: TGTGCCAGCCGATGGGCCTACGAGCAGTACTTC; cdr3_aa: CASRWAYEQYF
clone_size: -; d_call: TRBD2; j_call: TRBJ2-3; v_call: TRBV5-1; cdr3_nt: TGCGCCAGCAGCCTTAGCGGGAGTCGAACAGATACGCAGTATTTT; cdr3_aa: CASSLSGSRTDTQYF
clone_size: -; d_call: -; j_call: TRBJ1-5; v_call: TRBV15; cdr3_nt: TGTGCCACCAGCAGAGTAGGGGGTGGGCAGCCCCAGCATTTT; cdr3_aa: CATSRVGGGQPQHF
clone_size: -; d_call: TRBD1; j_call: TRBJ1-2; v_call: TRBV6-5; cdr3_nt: TGTGCCAGCAAACTGGACAGGGTTAACTATGGCTACACCTTC; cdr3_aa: CASKLDRVNYGYTF
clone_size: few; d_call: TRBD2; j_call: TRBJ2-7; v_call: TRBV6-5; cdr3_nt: TGTGCCAGCAGACCCTACGGGGGGGCCTCCTACGAGCAGTACTTC; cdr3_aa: CASRPYGGASYEQYF
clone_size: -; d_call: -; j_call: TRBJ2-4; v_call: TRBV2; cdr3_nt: TGTGCCAGCAGTGAAGGTTGGGCAGGGGCTACCATTCAGTACTTC; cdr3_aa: CASSEGWAGATIQYF
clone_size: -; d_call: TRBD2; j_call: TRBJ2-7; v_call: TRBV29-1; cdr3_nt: TGCAGCGTTGAAGACAGGGAAAAGCGGGGGGGCTCCTACGAGCAGTACTTC; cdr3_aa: CSVEDREKRGGSYEQYF
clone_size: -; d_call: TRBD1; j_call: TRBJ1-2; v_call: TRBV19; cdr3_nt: TGTGCCAGTAGTATGGCCGGGACAGGGTATGGCTACACCTTC; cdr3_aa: CASSMAGTGYGYTF
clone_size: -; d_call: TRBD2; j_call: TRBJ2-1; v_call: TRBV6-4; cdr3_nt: TGTGCCAGCAGCCCCTCTAGCGGGGGGGCCTACAATGAGCAGTTCTTC; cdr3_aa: CASSPSSGGAYNEQFF
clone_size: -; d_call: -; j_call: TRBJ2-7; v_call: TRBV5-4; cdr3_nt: TGTGCCAGCAGCTTGTCGGGCAGGGGCACGGCCGAGCAGTACTTC; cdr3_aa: CASSLSGRGTAEQYF
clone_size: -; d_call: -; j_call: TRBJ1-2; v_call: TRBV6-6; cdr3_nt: TGTGCCAGCAGTTCGGACAGTAGTGGCTACACCTTC; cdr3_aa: CASSSDSSGYTF
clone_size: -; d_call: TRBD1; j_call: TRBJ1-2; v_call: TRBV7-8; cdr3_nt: TGTGCCAGCAGCTCCGGGACAGGGGAAAGGGGTGGCTACACCTTC; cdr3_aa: CASSSGTGERGGYTF
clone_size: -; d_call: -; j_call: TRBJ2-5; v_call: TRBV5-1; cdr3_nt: TGCGCCAGCAGCTTGGCCTCTAGCACGAAGACCCAGTACTTC; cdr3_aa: CASSLASSTKTQYF
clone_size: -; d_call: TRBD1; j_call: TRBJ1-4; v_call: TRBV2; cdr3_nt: TGTGCCAGCAGTCGGTCGGATAGCAGGGGGGTTGAAAAACTGTTTTTT; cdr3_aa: CASSRSDSRGVEKLFF
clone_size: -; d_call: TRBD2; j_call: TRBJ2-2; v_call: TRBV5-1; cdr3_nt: TGCGCCAGCAGGGGCGGCGGGGGTGCGAACACCGGGGAGCTGTTTTTT; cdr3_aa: CASRGGGGANTGELFF
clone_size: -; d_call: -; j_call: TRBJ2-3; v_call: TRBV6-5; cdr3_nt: TGTGCCAGCAGTTACCTAGGTACAGATACGCAGTATTTT; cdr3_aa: CASSYLGTDTQYF
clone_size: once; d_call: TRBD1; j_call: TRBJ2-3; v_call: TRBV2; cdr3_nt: TGTGCCAGCAGCGAGCCCCCGACAGGGTTTTTT; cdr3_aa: CASSEPPTGFF
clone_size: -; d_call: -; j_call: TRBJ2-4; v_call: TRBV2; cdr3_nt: TGTGCCAGCAGTGATTCAAAGCCGTTGAACATTCAGTACTTC; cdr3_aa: CASSDSKPLNIQYF
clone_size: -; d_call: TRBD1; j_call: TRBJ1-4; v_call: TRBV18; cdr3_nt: TGTGCCAGCTCACCGTTGTCGGGACAGGGCCGCGAAAAACTGTTTTTT; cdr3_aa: CASSPLSGQGREKLFF
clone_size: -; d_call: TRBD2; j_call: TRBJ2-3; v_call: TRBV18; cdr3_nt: TGTGCCAGCTCACCATGGGGAGGGGAGGACACAGATACGCAGTATTTT; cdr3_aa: CASSPWGGEDTDTQYF
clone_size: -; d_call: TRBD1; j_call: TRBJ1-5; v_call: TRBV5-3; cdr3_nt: TGTGCCAGAAGCTTGTATCAACAGGGGGTTTATAGCAATCAGCCCCAGCATTTT; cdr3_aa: CARSLYQQGVYSNQPQHF
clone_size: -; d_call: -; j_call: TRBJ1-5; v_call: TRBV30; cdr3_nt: TGTGCCTGGAGTGTACAGGCGGTTGTTAGCAATCAGCCCCAGCATTTT; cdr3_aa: CAWSVQAVVSNQPQHF
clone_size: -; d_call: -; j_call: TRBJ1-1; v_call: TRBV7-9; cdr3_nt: TGTGCCAGCAGCTTAGCAGGGTTGAGCACTGAAGCTTTCTTT; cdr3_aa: CASSLAGLSTEAFF
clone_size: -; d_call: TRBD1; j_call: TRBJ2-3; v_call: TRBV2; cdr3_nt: TGTGCCAGCAGCGACAGGGGGCCGGGCACAGATACGCAGTATTTT; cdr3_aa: CASSDRGPGTDTQYF
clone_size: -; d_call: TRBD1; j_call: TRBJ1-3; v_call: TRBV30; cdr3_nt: TGTGCCTGGGGGACAGGGGCTGGAAACACCATATATTTT; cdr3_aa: CAWGTGAGNTIYF
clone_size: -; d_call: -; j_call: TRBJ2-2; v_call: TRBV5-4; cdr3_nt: TGTGCCAGCAGCTTGGTGCGGGGCGGAAACACCGGGGAGCTGTTTTTT; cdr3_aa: CASSLVRGGNTGELFF
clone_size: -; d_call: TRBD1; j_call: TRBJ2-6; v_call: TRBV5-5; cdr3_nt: TGTGCCAGCAGCCCCGGACAGGGCGCGTCTGGGGCCAACGTCCTGACTTTC; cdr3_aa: CASSPGQGASGANVLTF
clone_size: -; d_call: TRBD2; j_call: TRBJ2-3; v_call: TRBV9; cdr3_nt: TGCGCCAGCAGCCCTCGATTCCCGACTAGCGGGGCAGATACGCAGTATTTT; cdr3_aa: CASSPRFPTSGADTQYF
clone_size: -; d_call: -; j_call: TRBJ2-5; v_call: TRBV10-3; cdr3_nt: TGTGCCATCAGTGAAAGAGAGACCCAGTACTTC; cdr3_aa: CAISERETQYF
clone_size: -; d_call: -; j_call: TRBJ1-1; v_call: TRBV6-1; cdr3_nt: TGTGCCAGCAGTTCCTCACAGGGACTTGAAGCTTTCTTT; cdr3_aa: CASSSSQGLEAFF
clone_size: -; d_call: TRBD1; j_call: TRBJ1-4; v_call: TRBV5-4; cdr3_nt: TGTGCCAGCAGCCGGGACAGTACTAATGAAAAACTGTTTTTT; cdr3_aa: CASSRDSTNEKLFF
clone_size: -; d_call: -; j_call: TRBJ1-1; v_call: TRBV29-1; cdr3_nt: TGCAGCGTTGAAAAGGCAGGTTTGAACACTGAAGCTTTCTTT; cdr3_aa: CSVEKAGLNTEAFF
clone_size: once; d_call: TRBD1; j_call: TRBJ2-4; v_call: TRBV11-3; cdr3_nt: TGTGCCAGCAGCTTAGGGACAGGGAAAAACATTCAGTACTTC; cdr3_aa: CASSLGTGKNIQYF
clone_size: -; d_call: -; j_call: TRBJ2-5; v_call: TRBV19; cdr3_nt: TGTGCCAGTAGTATAGCGGGGCAAGAGACCCAGTACTTC; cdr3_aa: CASSIAGQETQYF
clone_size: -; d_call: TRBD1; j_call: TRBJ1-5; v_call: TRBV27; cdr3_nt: TGTGCCAGCAGTTTAACAGGGGGCAATCAGCCCCAGCATTTT; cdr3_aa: CASSLTGGNQPQHF
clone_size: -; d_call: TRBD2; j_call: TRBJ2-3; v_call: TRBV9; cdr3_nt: TGTGCCAGCAGCCTTCGACTAGCTCCAGATACGCAGTATTTT; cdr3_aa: CASSLRLAPDTQYF